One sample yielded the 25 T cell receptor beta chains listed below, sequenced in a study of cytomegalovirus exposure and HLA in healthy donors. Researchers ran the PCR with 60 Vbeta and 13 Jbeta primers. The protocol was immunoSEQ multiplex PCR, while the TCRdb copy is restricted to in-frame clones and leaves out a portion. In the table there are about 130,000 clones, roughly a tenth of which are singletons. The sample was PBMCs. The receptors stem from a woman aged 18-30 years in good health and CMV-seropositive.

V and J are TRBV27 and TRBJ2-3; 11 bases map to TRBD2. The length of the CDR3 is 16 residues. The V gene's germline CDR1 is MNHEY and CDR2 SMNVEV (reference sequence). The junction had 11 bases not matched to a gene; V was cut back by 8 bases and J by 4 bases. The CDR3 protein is CASRVGTGLAADTQYF. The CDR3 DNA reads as TGTGCCAGCCGGGTGGGTACGGGACTAGCGGCAGATACGCAGTATTTT.

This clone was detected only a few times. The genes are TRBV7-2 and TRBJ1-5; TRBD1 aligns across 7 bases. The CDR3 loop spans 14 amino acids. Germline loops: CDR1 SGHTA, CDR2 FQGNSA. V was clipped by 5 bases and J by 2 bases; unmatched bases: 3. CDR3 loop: CASSIDRGNQPQHF. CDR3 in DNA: TGTGCCAGCAGCATAGACAGGGGCAATCAGCCCCAGCATTTT.

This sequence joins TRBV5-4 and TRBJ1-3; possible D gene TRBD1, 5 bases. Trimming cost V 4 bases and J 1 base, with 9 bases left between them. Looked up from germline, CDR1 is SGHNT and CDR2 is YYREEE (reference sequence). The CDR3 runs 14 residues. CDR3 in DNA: TGTGCCAGCAGCCCGGGGGGATCTGGAAACACCATATATTTT. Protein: CASSPGGSGNTIYF.

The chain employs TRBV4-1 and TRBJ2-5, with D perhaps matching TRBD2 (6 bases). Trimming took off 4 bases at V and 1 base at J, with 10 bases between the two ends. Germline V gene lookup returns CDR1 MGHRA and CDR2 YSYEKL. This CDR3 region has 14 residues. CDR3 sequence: CASSPGGAQETQYF. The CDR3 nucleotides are TGCGCCAGCAGCCCCGGGGGAGCCCAAGAGACCCAGTACTTC.

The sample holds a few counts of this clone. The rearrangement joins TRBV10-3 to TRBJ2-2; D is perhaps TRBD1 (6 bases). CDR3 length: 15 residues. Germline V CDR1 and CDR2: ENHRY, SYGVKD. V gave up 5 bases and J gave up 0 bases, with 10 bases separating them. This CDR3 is CAISWGRSNTGELFF. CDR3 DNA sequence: TGTGCCATCAGTTGGGGGCGGTCGAACACCGGGGAGCTGTTTTTT.

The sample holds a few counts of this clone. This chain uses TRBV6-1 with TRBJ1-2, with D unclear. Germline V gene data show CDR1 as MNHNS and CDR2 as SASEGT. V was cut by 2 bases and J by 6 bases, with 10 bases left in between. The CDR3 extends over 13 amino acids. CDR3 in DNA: TGTGCCAGCAGTGAAACCGAGGCTAATGGCTACACCTTC. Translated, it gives CASSETEANGYTF.

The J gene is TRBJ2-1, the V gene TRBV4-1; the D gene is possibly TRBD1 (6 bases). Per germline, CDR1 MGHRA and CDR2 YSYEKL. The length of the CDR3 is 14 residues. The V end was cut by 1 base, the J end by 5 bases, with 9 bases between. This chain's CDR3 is CASSQVRGNNEQFF. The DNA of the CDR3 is TGCGCCAGCAGCCAAGTTAGGGGGAACAATGAGCAGTTCTTC.

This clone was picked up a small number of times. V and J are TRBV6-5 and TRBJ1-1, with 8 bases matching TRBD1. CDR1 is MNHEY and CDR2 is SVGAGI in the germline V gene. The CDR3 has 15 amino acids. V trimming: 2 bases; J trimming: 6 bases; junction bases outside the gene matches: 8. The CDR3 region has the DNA TGTGCCAGCAGTTACAATCGCAAGGGACAGGCTGAAGCTTTCTTT. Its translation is CASSYNRKGQAEAFF.

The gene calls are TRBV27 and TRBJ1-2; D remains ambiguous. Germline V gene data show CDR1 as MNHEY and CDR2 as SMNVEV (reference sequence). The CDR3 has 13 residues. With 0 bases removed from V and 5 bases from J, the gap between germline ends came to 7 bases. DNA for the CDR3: TGTGCCAGCAGTTTATCGGGAGGGTATGGCTACACCTTC. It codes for CASSLSGGYGYTF.

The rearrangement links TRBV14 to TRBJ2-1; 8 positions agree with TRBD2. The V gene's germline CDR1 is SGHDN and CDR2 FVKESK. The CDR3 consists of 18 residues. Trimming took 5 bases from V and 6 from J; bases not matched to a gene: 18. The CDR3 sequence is CASSNTGHGTRGLNEQFF. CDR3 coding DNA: TGTGCCAGCAGCAATACGGGTCACGGGACTAGGGGCCTCAATGAGCAGTTCTTC.

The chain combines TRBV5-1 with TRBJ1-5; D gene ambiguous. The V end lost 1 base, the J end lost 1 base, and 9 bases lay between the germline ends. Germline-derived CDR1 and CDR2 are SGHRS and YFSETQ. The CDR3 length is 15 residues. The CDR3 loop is CASSLFPGSNQPQHF. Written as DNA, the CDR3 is TGCGCCAGCAGCTTGTTTCCGGGAAGCAATCAGCCCCAGCATTTT.

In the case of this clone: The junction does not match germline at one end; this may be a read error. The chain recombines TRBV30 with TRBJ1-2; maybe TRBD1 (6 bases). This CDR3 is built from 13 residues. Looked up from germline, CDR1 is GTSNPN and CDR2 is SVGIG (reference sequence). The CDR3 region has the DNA TGTGCCCGGAGTTGGTCAGGGGCGGGTGGCTACACCTTC. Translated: CARSWSGAGGYTF.

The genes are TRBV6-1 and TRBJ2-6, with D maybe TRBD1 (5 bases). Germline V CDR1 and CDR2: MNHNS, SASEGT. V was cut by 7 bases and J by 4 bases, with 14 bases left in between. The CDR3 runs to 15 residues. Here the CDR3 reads CASIFDSSGANVLTF. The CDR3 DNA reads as TGTGCCAGCATCTTCGACAGCTCGGGGGCCAACGTCCTGACTTTC.

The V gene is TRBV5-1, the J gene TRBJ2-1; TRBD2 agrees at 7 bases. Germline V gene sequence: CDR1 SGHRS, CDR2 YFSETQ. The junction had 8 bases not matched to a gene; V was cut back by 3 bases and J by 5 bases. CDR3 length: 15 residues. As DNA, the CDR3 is TGCGCCAGCAGCTCCGGACTAGGGCCCGACAATGAGCAGTTCTTC. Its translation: CASSSGLGPDNEQFF.

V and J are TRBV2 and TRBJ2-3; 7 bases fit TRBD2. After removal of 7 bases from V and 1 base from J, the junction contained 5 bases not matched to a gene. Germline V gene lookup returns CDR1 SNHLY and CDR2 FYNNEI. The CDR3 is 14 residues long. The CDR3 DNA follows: TGTGCCAGCACATGGGCGGGAGGCACAGATACGCAGTATTTT. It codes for CASTWAGGTDTQYF.

CDR3 loop: CASSPRSGSGDYTEAFF. The DNA for the CDR3 is TGTGCCAGCTCACCGCGGTCAGGTTCGGGGGATTACACTGAAGCTTTCTTT. The J gene is TRBJ1-1, the V gene TRBV18; tentative D call: TRBD1 (5 bases). The germline V and J ends were trimmed by 3 bases and 3 bases, with 20 bases remaining between them. Looked up from germline, CDR1 is KGHSH and CDR2 is LQKENI. The CDR3 consists of 17 residues.

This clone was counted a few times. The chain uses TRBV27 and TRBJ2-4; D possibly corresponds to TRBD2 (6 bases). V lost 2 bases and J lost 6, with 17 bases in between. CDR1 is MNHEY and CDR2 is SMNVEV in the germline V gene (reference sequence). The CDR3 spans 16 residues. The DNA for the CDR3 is TGTGCCAGCAGTTTAAGGGCGGGACCGAAAACAAACATTCAGTACTTC. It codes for CASSLRAGPKTNIQYF.

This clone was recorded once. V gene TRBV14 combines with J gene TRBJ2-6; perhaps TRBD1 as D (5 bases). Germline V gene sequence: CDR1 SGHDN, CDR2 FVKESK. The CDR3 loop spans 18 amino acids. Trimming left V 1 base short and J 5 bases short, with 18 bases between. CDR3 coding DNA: TGTGCCAGCAGCCAAGGGAGACAGCTCACCCCCCGGGCCAACGTCCTGACTTTC. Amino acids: CASSQGRQLTPRANVLTF.

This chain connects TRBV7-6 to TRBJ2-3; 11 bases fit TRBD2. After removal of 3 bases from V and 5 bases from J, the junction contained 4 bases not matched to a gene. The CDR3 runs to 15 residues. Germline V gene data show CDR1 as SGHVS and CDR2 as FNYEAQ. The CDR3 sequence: CASSLSLAGGDTQYF. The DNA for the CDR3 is TGTGCCAGCAGCTTGAGTCTAGCGGGAGGAGATACGCAGTATTTT.

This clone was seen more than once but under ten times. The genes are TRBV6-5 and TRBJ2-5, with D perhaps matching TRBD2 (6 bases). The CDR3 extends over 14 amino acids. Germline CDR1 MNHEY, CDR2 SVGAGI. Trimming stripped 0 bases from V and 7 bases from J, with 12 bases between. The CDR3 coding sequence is TGTGCCAGCAGTTACTCCGGGGGTTTATGGACCCAGTACTTC. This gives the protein CASSYSGGLWTQYF.

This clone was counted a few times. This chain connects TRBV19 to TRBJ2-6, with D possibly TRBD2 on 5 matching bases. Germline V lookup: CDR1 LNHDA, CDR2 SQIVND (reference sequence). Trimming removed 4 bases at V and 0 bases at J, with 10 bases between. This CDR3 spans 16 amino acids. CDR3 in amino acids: CASSNLGDSGANVLTF. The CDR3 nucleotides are TGTGCCAGTAGTAACCTCGGGGACTCTGGGGCCAACGTCCTGACTTTC.

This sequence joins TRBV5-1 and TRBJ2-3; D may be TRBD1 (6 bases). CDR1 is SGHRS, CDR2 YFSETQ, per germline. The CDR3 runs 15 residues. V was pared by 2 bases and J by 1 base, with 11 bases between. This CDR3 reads CASSLQGQGTDTQYF. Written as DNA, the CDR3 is TGCGCCAGCAGCTTACAGGGTCAGGGCACAGATACGCAGTATTTT. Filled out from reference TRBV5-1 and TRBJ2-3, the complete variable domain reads KAGVTQTPRYLIKTRGQQVTLSCSPISGHRSVSWYQQTPGQGLQFLFEYFSETQRNKGNFPGRFSGRQFSNSRSEMNVSTLELGDSALYLCASSLQGQGTDTQYFGPGTRLTVL.

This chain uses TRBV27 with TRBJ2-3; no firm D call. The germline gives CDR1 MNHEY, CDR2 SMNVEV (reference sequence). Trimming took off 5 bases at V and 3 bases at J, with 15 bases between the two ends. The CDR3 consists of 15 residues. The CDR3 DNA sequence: TGTGCCAGCAGTCCTCGTCGGGTCCGGACAGATACGCAGTATTTT. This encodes CASSPRRVRTDTQYF.

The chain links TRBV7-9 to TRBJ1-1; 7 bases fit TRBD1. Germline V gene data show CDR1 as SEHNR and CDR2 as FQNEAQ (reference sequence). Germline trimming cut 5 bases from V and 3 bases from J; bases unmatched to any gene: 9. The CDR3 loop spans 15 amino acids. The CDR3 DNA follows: TGTGCCAGCAGCCCCCGGACAGGAGCGGACACTGAAGCTTTCTTT. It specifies CASSPRTGADTEAFF.

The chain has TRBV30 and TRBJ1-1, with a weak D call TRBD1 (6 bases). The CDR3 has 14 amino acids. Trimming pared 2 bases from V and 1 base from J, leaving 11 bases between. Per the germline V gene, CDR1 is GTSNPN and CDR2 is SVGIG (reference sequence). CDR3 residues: CAWSYRAANTEAFF. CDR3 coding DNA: TGTGCCTGGAGTTACAGGGCTGCGAACACTGAAGCTTTCTTT.